Detailed here is one T cell receptor beta chain. The sample comes from a study of cytomegalovirus exposure and HLA in healthy donors. Primers for the PCR totalled 60 Vbeta and 13 Jbeta. TCRdb keeps only in-frame clones here, not all; method: immunoSEQ multiplex PCR. The sample gives more than 90,000 clones, around 84% of which show up once; over 3.5% is in the top ten. Deletions cut 6 bases from V and 5 bases from J, with 11 bases between. The CDR3 contains 11 residues. CDR1 is DFQATT, CDR2 SNEGSKA, per germline (reference sequence). Sequencing was performed on PBMCs. The chain uses TRBV20-1 and TRBJ2-7, with D unresolved. The receptor's source is a woman in her 40s in good health and CMV-seropositive. This chain's CDR3 is CSATVVDEQYF. DNA of the CDR3: TGCAGTGCCACCGTAGTTGACGAGCAGTACTTC.